These 10 T cell receptor beta chains originate from one sample sequenced in a study of blood T cells in healthy people across ages. With a J-beta primer mix and a sample-barcoded 5' primer, a second PCR ran about 6 to 11 cycles. One entry per CDR3 protein results from TCRdb running MiXCR on the 5' RACE reads. The table lists around 900,000 distinct CDR3 sequences, about 30% of them singletons. Sequenced material: blood. These receptors came from a woman of 80 years or more in good health.

With respect to this clonotype: An end of the junction differs from the germline gene, which may be a read error. The genes are TRBV5-1 and TRBJ1-4, with 9 bases that match TRBD1. Germline lookup yields CDR1 SGHRS and CDR2 YFSETQ. The CDR3 contains 15 residues. CDR3 residues: CASSAVTGGSEKRFF. The CDR3 region has the DNA TGCGCCAGCAGCGCCGTGACAGGGGGAAGTGAGAAACGGTTTTTT.

A word on this clonotype: At one of its ends the junction is not consistent with the germline gene, which may arise from a read error. The chain is built from TRBV4-2 and TRBJ2-3; 9 nucleotides match TRBD1. The CDR3 runs to 16 residues. Germline loops: CDR1 LGHNA, CDR2 YNFKEQ. The CDR3 loop reads CAGSQLTGGGTDTQYF. In DNA form, the CDR3 reads TGTGCCGGCAGCCAACTGACAGGGGGTGGGACAGATACGCAGTATTTT.

This clonotype has ten or more counts. The chain has TRBV25-1 and TRBJ1-2, with D hard to call. With 1 base removed from V and 2 bases from J, the gap between germline ends came to 14 bases. The CDR3 totals 16 residues. The germline V gene encodes CDR1 MGHDK and CDR2 SYGVNS. The CDR3 sequence is CASSEFTPGRNYGYTF. The CDR3 bases are TGTGCCAGCAGTGAATTCACCCCAGGCCGGAACTATGGCTACACCTTC.

Details on this clonotype: A much larger clone lies a single base off, so this may be a read error. V is TRBV12-3 or TRBV12-4 and J is TRBJ2-3, with 8 bases identical to TRBD2. The CDR3 has 16 residues. The CDR3, as DNA: TGTACCAGCAGTTTGGATCGACTAGCGTACACGAATACGCAGTATTTT. As protein: CTSSLDRLAYTNTQYF.

This clonotype was seen more than once but under ten times. A clone one base away is much larger, so this may be a read error. The genes are TRBV5-1 and TRBJ2-5; D is perhaps TRBD2 (6 bases). The CDR3 totals 13 residues. V lost 4 bases to trimming and J lost 11 bases, with 18 bases between them. Germline V CDR1 and CDR2: SGHRS, YFSETQ. The CDR3 sequence: CASSHGGSDEQYF. The DNA for the CDR3 is TGCGCCAGCAGCCACGGAGGGTCTGATGAGCAGTACTTC.

Many counts were recorded for this clonotype. The gene calls are TRBV3-1 and TRBJ1-2, with 7 bases lining up with TRBD1. The junction had 6 bases not matched to a gene; V was cut back by 0 bases and J by 5 bases. Germline lookup yields CDR1 LGHDT and CDR2 YNNKEL (reference sequence). The CDR3 contains 15 residues. The CDR3 sequence: CASSQDVTGVYGYTF. The CDR3 DNA follows: TGTGCCAGCAGCCAAGATGTCACAGGGGTATATGGCTACACCTTC.

On this clonotype itself: This may stem from a read error, because a much larger clone lies one nucleotide away. The J gene is TRBJ2-5, the V gene TRBV6-2 or TRBV6-3, with D possibly being TRBD1 (6 bases). Trimming took off 5 bases at V and 11 bases at J, with 18 bases between the two ends. CDR3 length: 13 residues. Germline CDR1 reads MNHEY; CDR2 reads SVGEGT. The DNA of the CDR3 is TGTGCCAGCAGTATCACACAGGGAAATGAGCAGTACTTC. Translation gives CASSITQGNEQYF.

This clonotype was observed a handful of times. This chain links TRBV7-2 with TRBJ2-7, with TRBD1 matching 8 bases. This CDR3 comprises 14 residues. The germline gives CDR1 SGHTA, CDR2 FQGNSA. V trimming: 5 bases; J trimming: 4 bases; junction bases outside the gene matches: 7. CDR3 sequence: CASSITGGRYEQYF. CDR3 DNA sequence: TGTGCCAGCAGCATCACAGGGGGTAGGTACGAGCAGTACTTC.

The count of this clonotype is one. This clone may be a read error of a much larger clone one base away. The J gene is TRBJ1-6, the V gene TRBV12-3 or TRBV12-4; 7 bases are a match to TRBD1. The CDR3 consists of 14 residues. The CDR3 reads CASSSRDSNLPLHF. The CDR3 region has the DNA TGTGCCAGCAGTTCCCGGGACAGTAATTTACCCCTCCACTTT.

This clonotype was recorded only once. It may be a read error: a sequence one base away is much more abundant. V usage is TRBV6-6 and J usage is TRBJ1-1, with unresolved D. The CDR3 totals 14 residues. Germline loops: CDR1 MNHNY, CDR2 SVGAGI (reference sequence). Here the CDR3 reads CASSYTGTNTVAFF. DNA for the CDR3: TGTGCCAGCAGTTACACGGGTACGAACACTGTAGCTTTCTTT.